The 18 T cell receptor beta chains reported below all come from one sample, sequenced in a study of T cell responses to AZD1222 COVID-19 vaccine (dated by TCRdb to 2020 to 2023). Interpreted using the paper, the time point label stands for: baseline before first vaccination. Library construction relied on the immunoSEQ multiplex PCR assay. The table was pulled from immuneACCESS by TCRdb, which kept in-frame rearrangements only. Such tables lose some clones; where checked, under half of the loss comes from unresolved V genes, and the rest has no known cause. Recorded for this sample are around 120,000 clones; roughly 89% of them occurred a single time. 28% of the sample comes from the top ten. The sample consisted of peripheral blood, taken on day 0 of AZD1222 vaccination. The receptors stem from an adult in good health.

The gene calls are TRBV27 and TRBJ1-5; D unclear. With 2 bases removed from V and 7 bases from J, the gap between germline ends came to 15 bases. The CDR3 loop spans 15 amino acids. Germline V gene lookup returns CDR1 MNHEY and CDR2 SMNVEV (reference sequence). CDR3 protein: CASSLKGWERQPQHF. The CDR3 DNA is TGTGCCAGCAGTTTAAAGGGTTGGGAGAGGCAGCCCCAGCATTTT.

The V gene is TRBV5-1, the J gene TRBJ2-1; 11 bases are a match to TRBD1. The V segment lost 0 bases and the J segment 9 bases; nucleotides outside the gene matches: 11. This CDR3 has 17 residues. Germline CDR1 is SGHRS and CDR2 is YFSETQ. The CDR3 bases are TGCGCCAGCAGCTTGGGGATCCGGGACAGGGGGTCGGTTGAGCAGTTCTTC. It codes for CASSLGIRDRGSVEQFF.

V usage is TRBV4-3 and J usage is TRBJ2-6, with 7 bases lining up with TRBD2. V was pared by 7 bases and J by 0 bases, with 9 bases of the junction left unmatched. The CDR3 loop spans 17 amino acids. In germline, CDR1 is LGHNA, CDR2 YSLEER. The DNA of the CDR3 is TGCGCCAGCACCGGAGCGGGGCCCAGCTCTGGGGCCAACGTCCTGACTTTC. Encoded protein: CASTGAGPSSGANVLTF.

V is TRBV6-5 and J is TRBJ2-7; D not certain. Germline assignment: CDR1 MNHEY and CDR2 SVGAGI. CDR3 size: 13 residues. Trimming cost V 2 bases and J 6 bases, with 11 bases left between them. CDR3: CASSYLASGEQYF. In DNA form, the CDR3 reads TGTGCCAGCAGTTACCTGGCTTCTGGCGAGCAGTACTTC.

V gene TRBV29-1 combines with J gene TRBJ1-1, with a tentative D call TRBD1 (6 bases). The V gene lost 7 bases and the J gene lost 5 bases, with 14 bases spanning the gap. This CDR3 is built from 12 residues. Germline V lookup: CDR1 SQVTM, CDR2 ANQGSEA. CDR3 in amino acids: CSARDIGTEAFF. CDR3 nucleotide sequence: TGCAGCGCCCGGGACATTGGAACTGAAGCTTTCTTT.

V usage is TRBV7-2 and J usage is TRBJ1-3; no definite D call. Germline V gene lookup returns CDR1 SGHTA and CDR2 FQGNSA. This CDR3 contains 14 residues. The V end was cut by 8 bases, the J end by 0 bases, with 11 bases between. CDR3 amino acids: CASLPASSGNTIYF. For the CDR3, the DNA is TGTGCCAGCCTCCCAGCGAGCTCTGGAAACACCATATATTTT.

The chain links TRBV6-5 to TRBJ2-6; no clear D gene. The germline V gene has CDR1 MNHEY and CDR2 SVGAGI. The CDR3 totals 15 residues. The germline V and J ends were trimmed by 3 bases and 1 base, with 7 bases remaining between them. The CDR3 DNA follows: TGTGCCAGCAGTTATGGGCATTCTGGGGCCAACGTCCTGACTTTC. It is translated as CASSYGHSGANVLTF.

This chain links TRBV5-1 with TRBJ1-1; no clear D. Germline V CDR1 and CDR2: SGHRS, YFSETQ. The CDR3 loop spans 13 amino acids. Trimming shortened V by 1 base and J by 3 bases, and 7 bases separated the two germline ends. CDR3 region: CASSLLPDTEAFF. Written as DNA, the CDR3 is TGCGCCAGCAGCTTGTTGCCAGACACTGAAGCTTTCTTT.

In nucleotides, the CDR3 is TGTGCCTGGAGTCCGGGACAGGGGGCACGACAGCCCCAGCATTTT. The encoded protein is CAWSPGQGARQPQHF. The chain combines TRBV30 with TRBJ1-5; 12 bases fit TRBD1. Germline CDR1 and CDR2: GTSNPN and SVGIG (reference sequence). This CDR3 has 15 residues. The junction had 6 bases not matched to a gene; V was cut back by 2 bases and J by 7 bases.

The chain joins TRBV6-5 to TRBJ2-2, with D hard to call. The germline V gene encodes CDR1 MNHEY and CDR2 SVGAGI. The CDR3 is 13 residues long. The V end lost 8 bases, the J end lost 7 bases, and 14 bases lay between the germline ends. CDR3 DNA sequence: TGTGCCAGCCAAGACGCTAAGGGCGGGGAGCTGTTTTTT. Amino acids: CASQDAKGGELFF.

The chain links TRBV27 to TRBJ2-1; D might be TRBD1 (6 bases). V was clipped by 2 bases and J by 9 bases, with 14 bases between them. CDR3 length: 14 residues. The germline V gene encodes CDR1 MNHEY and CDR2 SMNVEV (reference sequence). CDR3 sequence: CASSLNTGYPEQFF. The CDR3 nucleotides read TGTGCCAGCAGTTTAAATACAGGGTACCCTGAGCAGTTCTTC.

The CDR3 DNA sequence: TGTGCCAGCCAGGTGGGGGTCTACGAGCAGTACTTC. It codes for CASQVGVYEQYF. V and J are TRBV2 and TRBJ2-7; either TRBD1 or TRBD2 may fit D (5 bases each). Per the germline V gene, CDR1 is SNHLY and CDR2 is FYNNEI. The V and J ends lost 8 bases and 3 bases respectively, with 11 bases between them. This CDR3 region has 12 residues.

This chain connects TRBV5-6 to TRBJ2-7, with D perhaps matching TRBD2 (6 bases). Trimming stripped 4 bases from V and 0 bases from J, with 11 bases between. The V gene's germline CDR1 is SGHDT and CDR2 YYEEEE. This CDR3 has 14 residues. The CDR3 DNA sequence: TGTGCCAGCAGCCGCATGGACTACTCCTACGAGCAGTACTTC. Amino acid sequence: CASSRMDYSYEQYF.

The chain combines TRBV19 with TRBJ1-1; unclear D gene. V was cut by 4 bases and J by 5 bases, with 11 bases left in between. CDR1 LNHDA and CDR2 SQIVND come from the germline V gene (reference sequence). The CDR3 length is 13 residues. The CDR3 DNA reads as TGTGCCAGTAGTAACCGGTTGTGGACTGAAGCTTTCTTT. Translating it yields CASSNRLWTEAFF. The full variable domain, in which reference TRBV19 and TRBJ1-1 provide the parts outside the CDR3, is DGGITQSPKYLFRKEGQNVTLSCEQNLNHDAMYWYRQDPGQGLRLIYYSQIVNDFQKGDIAEGYSVSREKKESFPLTVTSAQKNPTAFYLCASSNRLWTEAFFGQGTRLTVV.

The gene calls are TRBV7-9 and TRBJ1-1; TRBD1 is a possible D gene (6 bases). Trimming removed 3 bases at V and 1 base at J, with 9 bases between. This CDR3 has 14 residues. Germline V gene lookup returns CDR1 SEHNR and CDR2 FQNEAQ (reference sequence). The CDR3 loop is CASSFGGWNTEAFF. In DNA, the CDR3 is TGTGCCAGCAGCTTCGGGGGCTGGAACACTGAAGCTTTCTTT.

The chain carries TRBV29-1 and TRBJ2-3; a possible D gene is TRBD1 (5 bases). The CDR3 covers 13 residues. Germline V gene lookup returns CDR1 SQVTM and CDR2 ANQGSEA. Trimming took off 7 bases at V and 3 bases at J, with 14 bases between the two ends. CDR3 residues: CSGGGSRTDTQYF. CDR3 DNA sequence: TGCAGCGGGGGCGGCAGTAGGACAGATACGCAGTATTTT.

The genes are TRBV11-1 and TRBJ2-7; unclear D gene. The germline gives CDR1 SGHAT, CDR2 FQDESV (reference sequence). The CDR3 has 13 residues. Trimming removed 5 bases from V and 2 bases from J, with 10 bases in between. The CDR3 protein is CASSTQPTYEQYF. The CDR3, as DNA: TGTGCCAGCAGCACCCAACCGACCTACGAGCAGTACTTC.

V gene TRBV12-3 or TRBV12-4 combines with J gene TRBJ1-2; perhaps TRBD1 as D (6 bases). The V and J ends lost 5 bases and 7 bases respectively, with 11 bases between them. The CDR3 is 12 amino acids. The CDR3 protein is CASSRRGSGYTF. CDR3 DNA sequence: TGTGCCAGCAGTCGCAGGGGTTCTGGCTACACCTTC.